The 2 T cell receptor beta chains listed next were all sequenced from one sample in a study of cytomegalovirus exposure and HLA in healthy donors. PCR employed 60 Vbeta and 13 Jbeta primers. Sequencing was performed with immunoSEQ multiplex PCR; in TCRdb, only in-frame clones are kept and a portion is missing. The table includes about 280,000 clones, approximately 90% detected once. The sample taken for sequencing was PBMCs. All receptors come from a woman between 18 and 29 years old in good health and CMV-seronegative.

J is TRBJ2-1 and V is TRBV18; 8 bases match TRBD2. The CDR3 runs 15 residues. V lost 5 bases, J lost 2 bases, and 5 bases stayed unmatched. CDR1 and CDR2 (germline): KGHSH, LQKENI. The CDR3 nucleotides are TGTGCCAGCTCAGTTAGCGGGGTAACCTACAATGAGCAGTTCTTC. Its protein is CASSVSGVTYNEQFF.

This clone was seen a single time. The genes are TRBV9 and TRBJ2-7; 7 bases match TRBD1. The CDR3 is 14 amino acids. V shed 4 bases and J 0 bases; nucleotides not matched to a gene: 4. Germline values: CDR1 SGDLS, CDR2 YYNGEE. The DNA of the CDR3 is TGTGCCAGCAGCTCGCACAGGGGCTCCTACGAGCAGTACTTC. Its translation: CASSSHRGSYEQYF.